A single sample is the source of the 18 T cell receptor beta chains below, sequenced in a study of Graves' ophthalmopathy and Graves' hyperthyroidism. Amplified TCR beta CDR3 regions were obtained using RNA transcripts as template. A first-round RT-PCR used HTBI primers, followed by a second-round multiplex PCR. TCRdb re-called the multiplex PCR reads with MiXCR, one entry per CDR3 protein. The top ten clones hold around 10% of a sample with 900,000 to 1,200,000 distinct CDR3 sequences, about 36% of them seen once. The sequenced sample consisted of peripheral blood or thyroid tissue (not recorded which). The source of these receptors is an adult man with Graves' hyperthyroidism.

This clonotype was seen at least ten times. This chain uses TRBV4-3 with TRBJ1-1, with a possible D match to TRBD1 (5 bases). V shed 3 bases and J shed 1 base, with 9 bases lying between them. Germline V gene sequence: CDR1 LGHNA, CDR2 YSLEER. This CDR3 spans 14 amino acids. CDR3 amino acids: CASSQGRRNTEAFF. The CDR3 DNA reads as TGCGCCAGCAGCCAGGGACGGAGGAACACTGAAGCTTTCTTT.

The chain carries TRBV12-3 or TRBV12-4 and TRBJ1-2; possibly TRBD1 for D (5 bases). The CDR3 covers 12 residues. The germline V and J ends were trimmed by 6 bases and 8 bases, with 13 bases remaining between them. The CDR3 here is CASSPRGAGYTF. As DNA, the CDR3 is TGTGCCAGCAGCCCGCGTGGGGCGGGCTACACCTTC.

This clonotype came up many times. The rearrangement links TRBV20-1 to TRBJ2-5; D is uncertain. This CDR3 spans 13 amino acids. Per germline, CDR1 DFQATT and CDR2 SNEGSKA (reference sequence). V gave up 1 base and J gave up 3 bases, with 9 bases separating them. The CDR3 bases are TGCAGTGCTAGAGGACGCGTGGAAGAGACCCAGTACTTC. Its protein product is CSARGRVEETQYF.

J is TRBJ1-2 and V is TRBV4-1; 10 bases align to TRBD1. Per the germline V gene, CDR1 is MGHRA and CDR2 is YSYEKL. The V gene end was trimmed by 1 base and the J gene end by 6 bases; junction bases not matched to a gene: 8. The CDR3 runs to 16 residues. This CDR3 is CASSQAPRTGGNGYTF. The CDR3 coding sequence is TGCGCCAGCAGCCAAGCCCCCCGGACAGGGGGAAATGGCTACACCTTC.

The V and J genes are TRBV16 and TRBJ2-2; 9 bases match TRBD1. The length of the CDR3 is 17 residues. V was pared by 4 bases and J by 5 bases, with 11 bases of the junction left unmatched. The germline gives CDR1 KGHSY, CDR2 FQNENV. The CDR3 is CASSRNPPDRGTGELFF. For the CDR3, the DNA is TGTGCCAGCAGCCGCAACCCCCCAGACAGGGGGACCGGGGAGCTGTTTTTT.

The rearrangement joins TRBV20-1 to TRBJ2-5, with 7 bases matching TRBD1. V trimming: 1 base; J trimming: 5 bases; junction bases outside the gene matches: 13. The CDR3 is made up of 16 amino acids. CDR1 is DFQATT and CDR2 is SNEGSKA in the germline V gene (reference sequence). Here the CDR3 DNA reads TGCAGTGCTAGAGCCCTAATGGACAGGAGTGGGGAGACCCAGTACTTC. Protein: CSARALMDRSGETQYF.

The sample holds many counts of this clonotype. This rearrangement joins TRBV5-1 to TRBJ1-1; maybe TRBD1 (5 bases). Per germline, CDR1 SGHRS and CDR2 YFSETQ. Trimming took 4 bases from V and 1 from J, leaving 14 bases between them. The CDR3 contains 15 residues. CDR3 coding DNA: TGCGCCAGCAGCCGCGGCTCGGGGCCGAACACTGAAGCTTTCTTT. This translates into CASSRGSGPNTEAFF.

This clonotype was recorded at least ten times. The chain has TRBV2 and TRBJ2-5; no definite D call. Germline values: CDR1 SNHLY, CDR2 FYNNEI. V lost 7 bases, J lost 4 bases, and 10 bases lay in between. The CDR3 length is 12 residues. The DNA of the CDR3 is TGTGCCAGCAACTACCTTCGAGAGACCCAGTACTTC. Protein product: CASNYLRETQYF.

This clonotype was found a few times. The gene calls are TRBV20-1 and TRBJ1-2; D may be TRBD1 (5 bases). The CDR3 covers 15 residues. Germline CDR1 is DFQATT and CDR2 is SNEGSKA (reference sequence). V shed 4 bases and J shed 14 bases, with 29 bases lying between them. The CDR3 DNA reads TGCAGTGCTAAGGGTTCCGGGGCGGAGATATCCGGTCGTACCTTC. Encoded protein: CSAKGSGAEISGRTF.

The chain carries TRBV7-2 and TRBJ1-1, with 12 bases matching TRBD1. The CDR3 totals 12 residues. CDR1 and CDR2 from the germline V gene are SGHTA and FQGNSA. V was clipped by 5 bases and J by 10 bases; unmatched bases: 2. For the CDR3, the DNA is TGTGCCAGCAGCCGGGACAGGGGGCCAGCTTTCTTT. Protein: CASSRDRGPAFF.

In its sample, this clonotype was seen many times. The chain combines TRBV7-2 with TRBJ2-6; TRBD2 is a possible D gene (5 bases). Trimming took 5 bases from V and 4 from J, leaving 12 bases between them. Looked up from germline, CDR1 is SGHTA and CDR2 is FQGNSA. There are 15 residues in the CDR3. The CDR3 sequence is CASSPGGGGANVLTF. The DNA of the CDR3 is TGTGCCAGCAGCCCTGGCGGAGGCGGGGCCAACGTCCTGACTTTC.

The chain is built from TRBV7-2 and TRBJ2-2, with 11 positions matching TRBD1. V shed 6 bases, J shed 3 bases, and the junction held 3 bases outside the gene matches. This CDR3 spans 15 amino acids. CDR1 and CDR2 from the germline V gene are SGHTA and FQGNSA. The CDR3 loop is CASRAGQGDTGELFF. CDR3 DNA: TGTGCCAGCAGAGCGGGACAGGGGGACACCGGGGAGCTGTTTTTT.

This clonotype was recorded many times. V usage is TRBV29-1 and J usage is TRBJ1-1; D is unresolved. The germline CDR1 and CDR2 sequences are SQVTM and ANQGSEA. Between the trimmed V and J ends, which lost 4 bases and 1 base, there was a span of 13 bases. The length of the CDR3 is 14 residues. Here the CDR3 DNA reads TGCAGCGTTGTCGGCCGCGAGCCGAACACTGAAGCTTTCTTT. Its protein product is CSVVGREPNTEAFF.

The sample holds many counts of this clonotype. This chain joins TRBV10-3 and TRBJ2-5; TRBD1 matches 12 bases. Germline trimming cut 5 bases from V and 4 bases from J; bases unmatched to any gene: 5. CDR1 is ENHRY, CDR2 SYGVKD, per germline. The CDR3 is 15 residues long. CDR3 loop: CAISLGQGARETQYF. Written as DNA, the CDR3 is TGTGCCATCAGTCTGGGACAGGGGGCACGAGAGACCCAGTACTTC.

This clonotype was found many times. The gene calls are TRBV29-1 and TRBJ1-2; 8 nucleotides align to TRBD1. The CDR3 is 12 amino acids. Per the germline V gene, CDR1 is SQVTM and CDR2 is ANQGSEA. V shed 7 bases and J 2 bases; nucleotides not matched to a gene: 3. The CDR3 bases are TGCAGCGCGGACAGGGTAAACTATGGCTACACCTTC. Translating it yields CSADRVNYGYTF.

This clonotype appeared a single time. The rearrangement joins TRBV29-1 to TRBJ1-1; TRBD1 is a possible D gene (6 bases). There are 16 residues in the CDR3. The germline V gene encodes CDR1 SQVTM and CDR2 ANQGSEA. The V end lost 7 bases, the J end lost 1 base, and 22 bases lay between the germline ends. CDR3: CSADMIFGDKNTEAFF. The CDR3 region has the DNA TGCAGCGCGGACATGATATTCGGGGACAAGAACACTGAAGCTTTCTTT.

This clonotype occurred many times. The DNA for the CDR3 is TGTGCCATCAGCCCACTCCTCGATTCACCCCTCCACTTT. It is translated as CAISPLLDSPLHF. The J gene is TRBJ1-6, the V gene TRBV10-3; D gene uncertain. There are 13 residues in the CDR3. CDR1 ENHRY and CDR2 SYGVKD come from the germline V gene. The germline V and J ends were trimmed by 6 bases and 8 bases, with 11 bases remaining between them.

There are many counts of this clonotype. This sequence joins TRBV5-1 and TRBJ1-2; D uncertain. The V end was cut by 0 bases, the J end by 8 bases, with 11 bases between. Germline CDR1 SGHRS, CDR2 YFSETQ. The CDR3 runs to 13 residues. The CDR3: CASSLGNSAGYTF. The CDR3 nucleotides read TGCGCCAGCAGCTTGGGTAACAGCGCGGGCTACACCTTC.